This T cell receptor (beta chain) originates from a study of cytomegalovirus exposure and HLA in healthy donors. General study results and limits: The study recorded about 160 TCR beta chains that were cytomegalovirus-associated. In a later analysis, HLA-associated beta chains showed higher expansion and lower generation probabilities than comparable chains. CMV serostatus was the only recorded immune exposure for donors.

Of note for this clone: Antigen: not known.

At the time of sampling, donors were nominally healthy, though unrecorded immune exposures were likely. The PCR ran on 60 Vbeta and 13 Jbeta primers. The data were produced by immunoSEQ multiplex PCR, yet TCRdb's version contains in-frame clones alone and is incomplete. The table shows 240,000 or so clones, with about 80% occurring only once. The CDR3 is 14 amino acids. The V end was cut by 5 bases, the J end by 2 bases, with 11 bases between. Germline-derived CDR1 and CDR2 are ENHRY and SYGVKD. Sequencing was carried out using PBMCs. The TCR originated in a woman aged 60-75 years in good health and CMV-seropositive. This chain links TRBV10-3 with TRBJ2-3; weak D call: TRBD2 (6 bases). Written as DNA, the CDR3 is TGTGCCATCAGTCCGGGACTTAACACAGATACGCAGTATTTT. Its translation is CAISPGLNTDTQYF.